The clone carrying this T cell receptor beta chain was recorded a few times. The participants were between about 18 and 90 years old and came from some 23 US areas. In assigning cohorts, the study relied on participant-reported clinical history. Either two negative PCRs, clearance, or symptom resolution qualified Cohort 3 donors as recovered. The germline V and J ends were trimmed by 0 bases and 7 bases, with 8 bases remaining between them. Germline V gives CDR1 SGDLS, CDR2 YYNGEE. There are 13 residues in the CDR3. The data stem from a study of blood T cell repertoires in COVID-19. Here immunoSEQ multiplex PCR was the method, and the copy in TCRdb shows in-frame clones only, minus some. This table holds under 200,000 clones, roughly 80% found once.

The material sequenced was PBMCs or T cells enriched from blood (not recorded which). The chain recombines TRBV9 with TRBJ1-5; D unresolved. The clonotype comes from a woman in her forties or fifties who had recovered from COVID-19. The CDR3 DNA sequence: TGTGCCAGCAGCGTAGGAGGGAAGCAGCCCCAGCATTTT. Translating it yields CASSVGGKQPQHF.